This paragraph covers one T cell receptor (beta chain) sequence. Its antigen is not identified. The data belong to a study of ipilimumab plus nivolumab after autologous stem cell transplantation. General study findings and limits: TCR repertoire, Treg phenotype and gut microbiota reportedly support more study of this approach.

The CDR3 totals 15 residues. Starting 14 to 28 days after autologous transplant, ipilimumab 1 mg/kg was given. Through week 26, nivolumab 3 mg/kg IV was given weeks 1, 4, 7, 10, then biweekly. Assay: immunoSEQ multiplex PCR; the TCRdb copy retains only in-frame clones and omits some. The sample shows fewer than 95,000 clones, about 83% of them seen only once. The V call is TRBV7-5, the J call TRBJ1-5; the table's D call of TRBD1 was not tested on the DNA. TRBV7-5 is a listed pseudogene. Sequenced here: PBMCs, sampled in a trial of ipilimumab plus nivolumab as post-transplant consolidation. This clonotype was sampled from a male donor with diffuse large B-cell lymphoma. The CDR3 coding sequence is TGTGCCAGAAGATCATGGACAGGGTGGTCTCAGCCCCAGCATTTT. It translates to CARRSWTGWSQPQHF.